Below, one T cell receptor (beta chain) is given with its context. This record comes from a study of human T cells and chemical hapten exposure. TCRdb independently ran MiXCR on the RACE reads; one entry per CDR3 protein. The table has tens of thousands of distinct CDR3 sequences, over 8.5% seen once. Stated time point: patch test 2, 6 weeks after DPC sensitization. The treatment was: therapeutic diphenylcyclopropenone sensitization with weekly scalp DPC. Non-pregnant alopecia patients aged 18 to 70, suitable for DPC therapy. The CDR3 runs 14 residues. The germline V and J ends were trimmed by 7 bases and 6 bases, with 18 bases remaining between them. The germline gives CDR1 LNHDA, CDR2 SQIVND (reference sequence).

The chain uses TRBV19 and TRBJ1-1, with a possible D match to TRBD1 (5 bases). The clonotype comes from a young man with alopecia areata. Some clones in this sample may be carry-over from other donors' samples. This material consisted of whole blood, taken in connection with sensitization to the hapten diphenylcyclopropenone (DPC). The DNA for the CDR3 is TGTGCCAGTACAAGGGGTGACTCGAAGCCTGAAGCTTTCTTT. Its protein is CASTRGDSKPEAFF. The full variable domain, with the rest looked up from reference TRBV19 and TRBJ1-1, is DGGITQSPKYLFRKEGQNVTLSCEQNLNHDAMYWYRQDPGQGLRLIYYSQIVNDFQKGDIAEGYSVSREKKESFPLTVTSAQKNPTAFYLCASTRGDSKPEAFFGQGTRLTVV.